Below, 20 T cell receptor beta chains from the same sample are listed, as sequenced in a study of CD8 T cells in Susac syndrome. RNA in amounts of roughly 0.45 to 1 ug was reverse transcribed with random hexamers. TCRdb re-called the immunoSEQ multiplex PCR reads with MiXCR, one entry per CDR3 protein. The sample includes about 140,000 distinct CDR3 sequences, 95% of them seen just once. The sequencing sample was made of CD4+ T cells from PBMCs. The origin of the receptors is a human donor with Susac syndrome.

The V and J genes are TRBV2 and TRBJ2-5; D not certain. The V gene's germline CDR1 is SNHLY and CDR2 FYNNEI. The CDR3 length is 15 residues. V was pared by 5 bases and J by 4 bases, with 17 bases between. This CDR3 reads CASSFGLASGETQYF. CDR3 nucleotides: TGTGCCAGCAGTTTTGGGTTGGCGTCGGGAGAGACCCAGTACTTC. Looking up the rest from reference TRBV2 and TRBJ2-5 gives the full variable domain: EPEVTQTPSHQVTQMGQEVILRCVPISNHLYFYWYRQILGQKVEFLVSFYNNEISEKSEIFDDQFSVERPDGSNFTLKIRSTKLEDSAMYFCASSFGLASGETQYFGPGTRLLVL.

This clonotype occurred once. CDR3 loop: CSAITGTSGRSTDTQYF. Written as DNA, the CDR3 is TGCAGTGCTATCACCGGGACTAGCGGGAGAAGTACAGATACGCAGTATTTT. This sequence joins TRBV20-1 and TRBJ2-3; 14 bases line up with TRBD2. Germline V gives CDR1 DFQATT, CDR2 SNEGSKA (reference sequence). The CDR3 totals 17 residues. Trimming took 4 bases from V and 3 from J; bases not matched to a gene: 9.

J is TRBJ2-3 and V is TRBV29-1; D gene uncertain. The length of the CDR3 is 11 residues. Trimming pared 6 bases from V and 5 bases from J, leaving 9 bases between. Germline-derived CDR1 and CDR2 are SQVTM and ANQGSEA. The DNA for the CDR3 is TGCAGCGTCGCAGACTTAGATACGCAGTATTTT. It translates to CSVADLDTQYF.

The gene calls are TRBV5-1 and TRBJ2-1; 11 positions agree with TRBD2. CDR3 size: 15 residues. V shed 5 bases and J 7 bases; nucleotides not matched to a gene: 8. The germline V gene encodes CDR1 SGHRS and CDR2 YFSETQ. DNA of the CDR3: TGCGCCAGCAGGATACTAGCGGGAGTAGGGAATGAGCAGTTCTTC. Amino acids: CASRILAGVGNEQFF.

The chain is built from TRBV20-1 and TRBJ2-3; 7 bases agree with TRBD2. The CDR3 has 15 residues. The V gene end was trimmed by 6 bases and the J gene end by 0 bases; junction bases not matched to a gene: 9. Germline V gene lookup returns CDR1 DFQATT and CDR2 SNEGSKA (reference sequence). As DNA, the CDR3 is TGCAGTGCCCCCGAAGCGGGACCCAGCACAGATACGCAGTATTTT. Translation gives CSAPEAGPSTDTQYF.

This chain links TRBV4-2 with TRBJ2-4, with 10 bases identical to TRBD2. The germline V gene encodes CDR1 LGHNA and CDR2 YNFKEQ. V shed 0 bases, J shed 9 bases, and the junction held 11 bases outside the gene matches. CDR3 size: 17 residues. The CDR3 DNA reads TGTGCCAGCAGCCAAGATGGTGGTAGCGGGGGGTTTAGCATTCAGTACTTC. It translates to CASSQDGGSGGFSIQYF.

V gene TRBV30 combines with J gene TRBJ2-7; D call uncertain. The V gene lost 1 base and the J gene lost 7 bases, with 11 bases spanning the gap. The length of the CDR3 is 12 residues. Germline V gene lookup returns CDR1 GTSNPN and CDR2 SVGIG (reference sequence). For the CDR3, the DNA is TGTGCCTGGAGTGCCCAATTCTCAGAGCAGTACTTC. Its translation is CAWSAQFSEQYF.

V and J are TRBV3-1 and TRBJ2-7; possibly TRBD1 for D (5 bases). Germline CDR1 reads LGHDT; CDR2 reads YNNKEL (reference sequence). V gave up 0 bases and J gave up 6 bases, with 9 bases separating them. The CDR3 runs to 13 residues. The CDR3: CASSQDGASEQYF. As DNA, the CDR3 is TGTGCCAGCAGCCAAGATGGGGCCAGCGAGCAGTACTTC.

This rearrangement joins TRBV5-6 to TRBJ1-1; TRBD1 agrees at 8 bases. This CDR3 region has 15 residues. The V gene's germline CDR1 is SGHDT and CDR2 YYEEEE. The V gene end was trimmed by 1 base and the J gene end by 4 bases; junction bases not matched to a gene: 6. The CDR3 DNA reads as TGTGCCAGCAGCTTGTCGGGCAGGGGGCTCACTGAAGCTTTCTTT. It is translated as CASSLSGRGLTEAFF.

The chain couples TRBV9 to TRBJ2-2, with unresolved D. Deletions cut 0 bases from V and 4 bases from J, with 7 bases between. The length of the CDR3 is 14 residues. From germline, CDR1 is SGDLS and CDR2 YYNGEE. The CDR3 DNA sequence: TGTGCCAGCAGCGTAGGTAGTAGCACCGGGGAGCTGTTTTTT. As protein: CASSVGSSTGELFF.

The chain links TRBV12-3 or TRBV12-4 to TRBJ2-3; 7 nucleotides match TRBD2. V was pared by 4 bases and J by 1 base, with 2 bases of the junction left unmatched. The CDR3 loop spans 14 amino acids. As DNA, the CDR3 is TGTGCCAGCAGTTGGGCGGGAGGCACAGATACGCAGTATTTT. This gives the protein CASSWAGGTDTQYF.

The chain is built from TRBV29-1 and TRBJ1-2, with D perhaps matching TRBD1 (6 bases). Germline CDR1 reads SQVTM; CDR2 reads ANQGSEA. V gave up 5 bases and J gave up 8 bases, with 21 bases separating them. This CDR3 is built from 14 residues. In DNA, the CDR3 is TGCAGCGTTCCCGAGAAACAGGGATCCTACGGCTACACCTTC. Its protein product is CSVPEKQGSYGYTF.

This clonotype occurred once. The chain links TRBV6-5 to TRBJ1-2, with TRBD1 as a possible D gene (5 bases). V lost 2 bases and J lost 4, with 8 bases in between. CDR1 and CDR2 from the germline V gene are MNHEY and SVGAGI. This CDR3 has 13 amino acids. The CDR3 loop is CASSYGGGYGYTF. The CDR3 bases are TGTGCCAGCAGTTACGGGGGAGGCTATGGCTACACCTTC.

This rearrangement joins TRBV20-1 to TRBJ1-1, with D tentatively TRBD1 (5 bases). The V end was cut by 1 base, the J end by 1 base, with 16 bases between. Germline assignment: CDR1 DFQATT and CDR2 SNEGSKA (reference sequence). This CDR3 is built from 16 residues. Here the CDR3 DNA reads TGCAGTGCTAGAGTCGAGGGGCGCGGGACGAACACTGAAGCTTTCTTT. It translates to CSARVEGRGTNTEAFF.

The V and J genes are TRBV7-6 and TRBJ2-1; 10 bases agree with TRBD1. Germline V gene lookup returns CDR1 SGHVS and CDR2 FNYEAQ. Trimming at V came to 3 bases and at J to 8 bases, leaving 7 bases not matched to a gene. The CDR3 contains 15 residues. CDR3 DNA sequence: TGTGCCAGCAGCTTCTGGACAGGGGGAAACGATGAGCAGTTCTTC. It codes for CASSFWTGGNDEQFF.

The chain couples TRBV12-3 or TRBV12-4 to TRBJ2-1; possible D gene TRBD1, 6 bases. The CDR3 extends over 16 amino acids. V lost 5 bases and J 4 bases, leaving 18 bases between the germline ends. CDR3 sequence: CASSERDRSLYNEQFF. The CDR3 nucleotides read TGTGCCAGCAGTGAACGTGACAGGAGTCTTTACAATGAGCAGTTCTTC.

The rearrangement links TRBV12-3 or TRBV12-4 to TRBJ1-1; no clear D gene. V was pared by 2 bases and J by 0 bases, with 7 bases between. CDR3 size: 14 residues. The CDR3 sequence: CASSLQSMNTEAFF. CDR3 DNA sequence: TGTGCCAGCAGTTTACAAAGCATGAACACTGAAGCTTTCTTT.

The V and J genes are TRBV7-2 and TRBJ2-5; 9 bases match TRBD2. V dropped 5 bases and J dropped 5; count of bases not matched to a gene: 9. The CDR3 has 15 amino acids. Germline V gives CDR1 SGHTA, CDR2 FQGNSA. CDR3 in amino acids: CASSPYLAGRETQYF. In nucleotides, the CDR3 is TGTGCCAGCAGCCCCTACCTAGCGGGGAGGGAGACCCAGTACTTC.

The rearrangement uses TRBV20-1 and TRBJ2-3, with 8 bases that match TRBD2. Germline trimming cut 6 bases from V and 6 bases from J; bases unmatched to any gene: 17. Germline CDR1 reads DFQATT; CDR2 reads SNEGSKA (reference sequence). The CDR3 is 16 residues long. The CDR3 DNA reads TGCAGTGCGAGGCTCCTTTTACTCCGGGGGGGGGATACGCAGTATTTT. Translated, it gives CSARLLLLRGGDTQYF.

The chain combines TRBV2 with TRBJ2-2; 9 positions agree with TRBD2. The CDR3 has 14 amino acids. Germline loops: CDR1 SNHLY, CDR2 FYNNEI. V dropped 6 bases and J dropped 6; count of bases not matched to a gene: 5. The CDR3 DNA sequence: TGTGCCAGCAGGCGAGCGGGAGGTGCCGGGGAGCTGTTTTTT. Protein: CASRRAGGAGELFF.